This T cell receptor (beta chain) was profiled in a study of T cells in Graves' hyperthyroidism and ophthalmopathy. Duration under 3 months, a NOSPECS grade of at least 4, and a Clinical Activity Score of at least 3 characterized the ophthalmopathy patients. This clonotype was found many times. The CDR3 spans 13 residues. The germline V and J ends were trimmed by 5 bases and 4 bases, with 12 bases remaining between them. Per the germline V gene, CDR1 is SGHTA and CDR2 is FQGTGA. Authors of the study amplified TCR beta CDR3 regions from RNA transcripts. First-round RT-PCR targeting the TCR CDR3 was performed with the HTBI primer set. Each CDR3 protein is one row after TCRdb ran MiXCR on the multiplex PCR reads. Among 350,000 or so distinct CDR3 sequences listed, 15% to 20% were seen once.

The TCR comes from a woman between 35 and 50 years old with Graves' ophthalmopathy. V gene TRBV7-3 combines with J gene TRBJ2-7; D not resolved. Sequencing input: blood. CDR3 DNA: TGTGCCAGCAGCCCCTTCCGTGGGTACGAGCAGTACTTC. Encoded protein: CASSPFRGYEQYF.